Listed below are T cell receptor beta chains from one sample, sequenced in a study of blood T cell repertoires in COVID-19. Repertoires were generated with immunoSEQ multiplex PCR, while TCRdb's copy carries only in-frame clones and drops some. The sample records approximately 200,000 clones, around 87% being singletons. Source material: peripheral blood. The receptor set was obtained from a woman in her 30s with active or convalescent COVID-19. The CDR3 runs from the conserved cysteine through the conserved F or W. A D gene is named only where the DNA matches it firmly. The listing skips clone size in some rows; elsewhere it reads once, few, many or a size class.

J gene | clone size | V gene | D gene | CDR3 DNA | CDR3 protein
TRBJ1-1 | once | TRBV19 | . | TGTGCCAGTAGTCCCCAAGGGGAAGGGACTGAAGCTTTCTTT | CASSPQGEGTEAFF
TRBJ1-1 | . | TRBV9 | TRBD1 | TGTGCCAGCAGCTCGACAGGGGAAGAAGCTTTCTTT | CASSSTGEEAFF
TRBJ1-1 | . | TRBV9 | TRBD1 | TGTGCCAGCAGCGCCCAGGGACAGCTGGGGACTGAAGCTTTCTTT | CASSAQGQLGTEAFF
TRBJ2-7 | . | TRBV27 | TRBD1 | TGTGCCAGCAGTTTAAACTCCGGACAGGGAAAGTACTTC | CASSLNSGQGKYF
TRBJ2-1 | . | TRBV10-1 | TRBD1 | TGCGCCACCTCCGACAGGGGGCCAAATGGGCAGTTCTTC | CATSDRGPNGQFF
TRBJ2-3 | . | TRBV12-3/TRBV12-4 | . | TGTGCCAGCAGAACAGGGCCCGATACGCAGTATTTT | CASRTGPDTQYF
TRBJ2-1 | . | TRBV19 | . | TGTGCCAGTAGACTACAGGGAACTCACAATGAGCAGTTCTTC | CASRLQGTHNEQFF
TRBJ2-3 | . | TRBV6-1 | . | TGTGCCAGCAGCTCGGGACTCTACACAGATACGCAGTATTTT | CASSSGLYTDTQYF
TRBJ1-5 | . | TRBV5-4 | . | TGTGCCAGCAGCTTGGATGGGGGCAGCAATCAGCCCCAGCATTTT | CASSLDGGSNQPQHF
TRBJ1-2 | once | TRBV5-1 | . | TGCGCCAGCAGCTTGTCAGTTTCGGGAAATGGCTACACCTTC | CASSLSVSGNGYTF
TRBJ2-7 | . | TRBV27 | . | TGTGCCAGCAGTTTAGTCCTAGGCCCCTACGAGCAGTACTTC | CASSLVLGPYEQYF
TRBJ1-2 | . | TRBV3-1/TRBV3-2 | . | TGTGCCAGCAGCCAAACAGAGAGACGTAACTATGGCTACACCTTC | CASSQTERRNYGYTF
TRBJ1-1 | . | TRBV14 | . | TGTGCCAGCAGCTCCCCGGGGGGCGCGTGGCCGAACACTGAAGCTTTCTTT | CASSSPGGAWPNTEAFF
TRBJ2-3 | once | TRBV28 | TRBD2 | TGTGCCAGCAGTTGGGTCCTCGCGGGCGGGGGGGCAGATACGCAGTATTTT | CASSWVLAGGGADTQYF
TRBJ2-3 | . | TRBV9 | TRBD1 | TGTGCCAGCAGCGCCCGGACAGGGGGCTTAGATACGCAGTATTTT | CASSARTGGLDTQYF
TRBJ1-4 | . | TRBV2 | . | TGTGCCAGCAGTGAGGGCGTAGATGAAAAACTGTTTTTT | CASSEGVDEKLFF
TRBJ1-2 | . | TRBV5-1 | . | TGCGCCAGCAGCTTGAGGCGGGGGTGGAGGAACACCTTC | CASSLRRGWRNTF
TRBJ2-1 | . | TRBV6-4 | . | TGTGCCAGCAGTGACTCTTGGGACTCCCGCCGGCTCGATGAGCAGTTCTTC | CASSDSWDSRRLDEQFF
TRBJ1-2 | . | TRBV6-5 | . | TGTGCCAGCAGTTCCCCGGCAGGAACCTATGGCTACACCTTC | CASSSPAGTYGYTF
TRBJ2-7 | . | TRBV15 | TRBD2 | TGTGCCACCAGCAGACCCGGACTAGTGGGCGGCGAGCAGTACTTC | CATSRPGLVGGEQYF
TRBJ1-3 | . | TRBV11-2 | TRBD1 | TGTGCCAGCAGCTTGAGGGGGCTAGAGGAAAACACCATATATTTT | CASSLRGLEENTIYF
TRBJ2-3 | . | TRBV5-1 | TRBD2 | TGCGCCAGCAGCCTCCGAACTAGGGGAGCGGGGGGGACAGATACGCAGTATTTT | CASSLRTRGAGGTDTQYF
TRBJ1-3 | . | TRBV2 | TRBD1 | TGTGCCAGCAGGCGACAGGGGGCGGACGGAAACACCATATATTTT | CASRRQGADGNTIYF
TRBJ2-7 | . | TRBV19 | TRBD1 | TGTGCCAGTAAGTCGGCAGGGGGAGCCCCGGGGGAGCAGTACTTC | CASKSAGGAPGEQYF
TRBJ2-1 | . | TRBV3-1/TRBV3-2 | TRBD2 | TGTGCCAGCAGCCAAGATAGGACTAGCGGGGAGTTCAATGAGCAGTTCTTC | CASSQDRTSGEFNEQFF
TRBJ1-4 | . | TRBV5-1 | . | TGCGCCAGCAGCTTTTCGGGGTTGGGTGAAAAACTGTTTTTT | CASSFSGLGEKLFF
TRBJ2-7 | . | TRBV19 | TRBD1 | TGTGCCAGTAGTGTCTCCGGGACAGGGGCCTACGAGCAGTACTTC | CASSVSGTGAYEQYF
TRBJ1-3 | . | TRBV18 | . | TGTGCCAGCTCACCGGGCAGGGGTCGCGCTGCCTCTGGAAACACCATATATTTT | CASSPGRGRAASGNTIYF
TRBJ2-1 | . | TRBV5-1 | . | TGCGCCAGCCGCAAGGAGCAGGGCTCCTACAATGAGCAGTTCTTC | CASRKEQGSYNEQFF
TRBJ2-2 | few | TRBV24-1 | TRBD1 | TGTGCCACCAGTGATCACAGGGGGCGGACCGGGGAGCTGTTTTTT | CATSDHRGRTGELFF
TRBJ1-2 | . | TRBV5-4 | TRBD1 | TGTGCCAGCAGCCCAATAACAGGGGGCGATGGCTACACCTTC | CASSPITGGDGYTF
TRBJ2-3 | . | TRBV3-1/TRBV3-2 | . | TGTGCCAGCAGCCAAGATCGATTCGCGGCTTCGCAGTATTTT | CASSQDRFAASQYF
TRBJ1-4 | . | TRBV27 | . | TGTGCCAGCAGTCCCTCGACAGCCTGGGAACTGTTTTTT | CASSPSTAWELFF
TRBJ1-4 | . | TRBV7-2 | TRBD1 | TGTGCCAGCAGCTTAGCCGTACAGGGGGGGAATGAAAAACTGTTTTTT | CASSLAVQGGNEKLFF
TRBJ2-3 | . | TRBV29-1 | . | TGCAGCGTTGCGACAGCCGTCAGTACAGATACGCAGTATTTT | CSVATAVSTDTQYF
TRBJ1-4 | . | TRBV10-1 | . | TGCGCCAGCAGCCTAAAACCGACTAATGAAAAACTGTTTTTT | CASSLKPTNEKLFF
TRBJ1-1 | . | TRBV7-8 | . | TGTGCCAGCAGCCTCGGACAGATCACTGAAGCTTTCTTT | CASSLGQITEAFF
TRBJ1-1 | . | TRBV28 | TRBD1 | TGTGCCAGCAGCTCTCCCCGGACAGGGGCTGGGGACACTGAAGCTTTCTTT | CASSSPRTGAGDTEAFF
TRBJ2-3 | . | TRBV5-6 | TRBD2 | TGTGCCAGCAGCTTGGTGGGACTAGCGGGGGGGATCACAGATACGCAGTATTTT | CASSLVGLAGGITDTQYF
TRBJ1-3 | . | TRBV21-1 | . | TGTGCCAGCAGCAATTGTAGACTAGTCTCTGGAAACACCATATATTTT | CASSNCRLVSGNTIYF
TRBJ1-6 | many | TRBV6-5 | . | TGTGCCACGGGAATCCCCCCCCCATATAATTCACCCCTCCACTTT | CATGIPPPYNSPLHF
TRBJ1-2 | once | TRBV6-4 | . | TGTGCCAGCAGGATCACGGGTGTTGGGGCCCCCTATGGCTACACCTTC | CASRITGVGAPYGYTF
TRBJ2-5 | . | TRBV3-1/TRBV3-2 | . | TGTGCCAGCAGCCAAGCCGGGACAACGCAAGAGACCCAGTACTTC | CASSQAGTTQETQYF
TRBJ2-7 | . | TRBV18 | . | TGTGCCAGCTCACCGGATCTAGAAAGGTTCTACGAGCAGTACTTC | CASSPDLERFYEQYF